The rows below give T cell receptor beta chains drawn from one sample of a study of blood T cell repertoires in COVID-19. Sequencing was performed with immunoSEQ multiplex PCR; in TCRdb, only in-frame clones are kept and a portion is missing. The sample lists 250,000 or so clones, about 89% occurring once. Sample: peripheral blood. The receptors here all came from a man aged 40-50 years with active or convalescent COVID-19. Each CDR3 is given with its conserved first and last residue. Each record gives: J gene, clone size, CDR3 length, V gene, D gene, CDR3 DNA, CDR3 protein. D genes are given only for firm matches. Expanded clones get a size class; other rows say once, few or many, or leave the size out.

J gene: TRBJ2-5; clone size: NA; CDR3 length: 12; V gene: TRBV11-3; D gene: NA; CDR3 DNA: TGTGCCAGCAGCTTTAGTATTGAGACCCAGTACTTC; CDR3 protein: CASSFSIETQYF
J gene: TRBJ1-4; clone size: few; CDR3 length: 14; V gene: TRBV5-5; D gene: NA; CDR3 DNA: TGTGCCAGCAGTAACCCGAGCCCTAATGAAAAACTGTTTTTT; CDR3 protein: CASSNPSPNEKLFF
J gene: TRBJ1-6; clone size: few; CDR3 length: 14; V gene: TRBV9; D gene: NA; CDR3 DNA: TGTGCCAGCAGCGTGGAGGGGAGCGCCTCACCCCTCCACTTT; CDR3 protein: CASSVEGSASPLHF
J gene: TRBJ1-5; clone size: NA; CDR3 length: 15; V gene: TRBV6-5; D gene: TRBD1; CDR3 DNA: TGTGCCAGCAGTCGACAGGGCTTTAGCAATCAGCCCCAGCATTTT; CDR3 protein: CASSRQGFSNQPQHF
J gene: TRBJ1-4; clone size: NA; CDR3 length: 15; V gene: TRBV19; D gene: NA; CDR3 DNA: TGTGCCAGTAGTATCACAGGGAGAGCGGTGGAAAAACTGTTTTTT; CDR3 protein: CASSITGRAVEKLFF
J gene: TRBJ2-4; clone size: many; CDR3 length: 17; V gene: TRBV15; D gene: NA; CDR3 DNA: TGTGCCACCACCAAAAGAGATCTCGGGACACACCACGCTAAAAAGTACTTC; CDR3 protein: CATTKRDLGTHHAKKYF
J gene: TRBJ1-6; clone size: once; CDR3 length: 15; V gene: TRBV30; D gene: TRBD1; CDR3 DNA: TGTGCCTGGAGTGTACCTAGCAGGGGGAAATCACCCCTCCACTTT; CDR3 protein: CAWSVPSRGKSPLHF
J gene: TRBJ2-5; clone size: NA; CDR3 length: 15; V gene: TRBV11-3; D gene: NA; CDR3 DNA: TGTGCCAGCAGCCCCGGAAGGGGAGGAGCAGAGACCCAGTACTTC; CDR3 protein: CASSPGRGGAETQYF
J gene: TRBJ2-2; clone size: NA; CDR3 length: 19; V gene: TRBV27; D gene: NA; CDR3 DNA: TGTGCCAGCAGAGATTACGGACATTACCTTCTGGGGAACACCGGGGAGCTGTTTTTT; CDR3 protein: CASRDYGHYLLGNTGELFF
J gene: TRBJ1-6; clone size: NA; CDR3 length: 15; V gene: TRBV5-6; D gene: TRBD1; CDR3 DNA: TGTGCCAGCAGCTCTACCACAGGGGGGAATTCACCCCTCCACTTT; CDR3 protein: CASSSTTGGNSPLHF
J gene: TRBJ2-1; clone size: NA; CDR3 length: 13; V gene: TRBV12-3/TRBV12-4; D gene: TRBD2; CDR3 DNA: TGTGCCAGCAGTTCGGTGCGGGAGTATGAGCAGTTCTTC; CDR3 protein: CASSSVREYEQFF
J gene: TRBJ2-1; clone size: once; CDR3 length: 13; V gene: TRBV5-6; D gene: NA; CDR3 DNA: TGTGCCAGCAGCCGGACTGTCAACAATGAGCAGTTCTTC; CDR3 protein: CASSRTVNNEQFF
J gene: TRBJ1-6; clone size: NA; CDR3 length: 17; V gene: TRBV4-2; D gene: NA; CDR3 DNA: TGTGCCAGCAGCCAAGATAGCTATGCGTCAGAGAATTCACCCCTCCACTTT; CDR3 protein: CASSQDSYASENSPLHF
J gene: TRBJ1-4; clone size: NA; CDR3 length: 15; V gene: TRBV2; D gene: NA; CDR3 DNA: TGTGCCAGCAGCTTCCCCCGTCTGAGTAATGAAAAACTGTTTTTT; CDR3 protein: CASSFPRLSNEKLFF
J gene: TRBJ1-3; clone size: NA; CDR3 length: 16; V gene: TRBV28; D gene: NA; CDR3 DNA: TGTGCCAGCACCCTTCCGGGGTCATTAGGTGGAAACACCATATATTTT; CDR3 protein: CASTLPGSLGGNTIYF
J gene: TRBJ2-7; clone size: NA; CDR3 length: 16; V gene: TRBV27; D gene: TRBD2; CDR3 DNA: TGTGCCAGCAGCCCCTCCTCGGGAGGGCCGCGCCACGAGCAGTACTTC; CDR3 protein: CASSPSSGGPRHEQYF
J gene: TRBJ1-5; clone size: NA; CDR3 length: 14; V gene: TRBV13; D gene: TRBD1; CDR3 DNA: TGTGCCAGCAGCCCTCGGACAGGTCTAGGGCCCCAGCATTTT; CDR3 protein: CASSPRTGLGPQHF
J gene: TRBJ1-5; clone size: NA; CDR3 length: 13; V gene: TRBV5-1; D gene: NA; CDR3 DNA: TGCGCCAGCAGCTTGGGCGGGGTTCAGCCCCAGCATTTT; CDR3 protein: CASSLGGVQPQHF
J gene: TRBJ2-2; clone size: NA; CDR3 length: 19; V gene: TRBV6-1; D gene: NA; CDR3 DNA: TGTGCCAGCAGTGAAGGGACCGGGACTCTCCTCTACTACACCGGGGAGCTGTTTTTT; CDR3 protein: CASSEGTGTLLYYTGELFF
J gene: TRBJ1-1; clone size: NA; CDR3 length: 12; V gene: TRBV21-1; D gene: NA; CDR3 DNA: TGTGCCAGCAGCCTTGTTCGGACTGAAGCTTTCTTT; CDR3 protein: CASSLVRTEAFF
J gene: TRBJ2-3; clone size: NA; CDR3 length: 15; V gene: TRBV12-5; D gene: NA; CDR3 DNA: TGTGCTAGTGGTTTGTGGGAGGTTAGCACAGATACGCAGTATTTT; CDR3 protein: CASGLWEVSTDTQYF
J gene: TRBJ2-1; clone size: NA; CDR3 length: 14; V gene: TRBV27; D gene: TRBD2; CDR3 DNA: TGTGCCAGCAGTGTGGGGGGGGGAACGCATGAGCAGTTCTTC; CDR3 protein: CASSVGGGTHEQFF
J gene: TRBJ2-6; clone size: NA; CDR3 length: 16; V gene: TRBV30; D gene: NA; CDR3 DNA: TGTGCCTGGAGTCGTCCCAGGGTATACGGGGCCAACGTCCTGACTTTC; CDR3 protein: CAWSRPRVYGANVLTF
J gene: TRBJ1-3; clone size: NA; CDR3 length: 17; V gene: TRBV6-6; D gene: TRBD1; CDR3 DNA: TGTGCCAGCAGTCTCCGGACAGGGCAGAACTCTGGAAACACCATATATTTT; CDR3 protein: CASSLRTGQNSGNTIYF
J gene: TRBJ2-4; clone size: NA; CDR3 length: 14; V gene: TRBV27; D gene: TRBD1; CDR3 DNA: TGTGCCAGCAGTTCCGGGACAGGGGGTTACATTCAGTACTTC; CDR3 protein: CASSSGTGGYIQYF
J gene: TRBJ1-2; clone size: NA; CDR3 length: 11; V gene: TRBV12-3/TRBV12-4; D gene: NA; CDR3 DNA: TGTGCCAGCGGCGGGCTGTATGGCTACACCTTC; CDR3 protein: CASGGLYGYTF
J gene: TRBJ2-4; clone size: NA; CDR3 length: 16; V gene: TRBV19; D gene: NA; CDR3 DNA: TGTGCCAGTAGTACTCCGGGACAAATAGCCAAAAACATTCAGTACTTC; CDR3 protein: CASSTPGQIAKNIQYF
J gene: TRBJ2-2; clone size: NA; CDR3 length: 17; V gene: TRBV28; D gene: NA; CDR3 DNA: TGTGCCAGCAGTTTCCCAGGGGTATCCCCCGGGTTCGGGGAGCTGTTTTTT; CDR3 protein: CASSFPGVSPGFGELFF
J gene: TRBJ1-2; clone size: NA; CDR3 length: 13; V gene: TRBV5-5; D gene: NA; CDR3 DNA: TGTGCCAGCAATTCAGGACAGAACTATGGCTACACCTTC; CDR3 protein: CASNSGQNYGYTF
J gene: TRBJ1-6; clone size: few; CDR3 length: 13; V gene: TRBV9; D gene: NA; CDR3 DNA: TGTGCCAGCAGCGTAGCTCTGCGTTCACCCCTCCACTTT; CDR3 protein: CASSVALRSPLHF
J gene: TRBJ2-5; clone size: NA; CDR3 length: 11; V gene: TRBV7-9; D gene: NA; CDR3 DNA: TGTGCCAGCAGCCGCAGAGAGACCCAGTACTTC; CDR3 protein: CASSRRETQYF
J gene: TRBJ1-4; clone size: NA; CDR3 length: 13; V gene: TRBV29-1; D gene: NA; CDR3 DNA: TGCAGCGTTGAGGTAGAGTCTAATGAAAAACTGTTTTTT; CDR3 protein: CSVEVESNEKLFF
J gene: TRBJ1-3; clone size: NA; CDR3 length: 17; V gene: TRBV6-2/TRBV6-3; D gene: TRBD1; CDR3 DNA: TGTGCCAGCACCCCGAGAGGACAGGGGATATCTGGAAACACCATATATTTT; CDR3 protein: CASTPRGQGISGNTIYF
J gene: TRBJ2-1; clone size: NA; CDR3 length: 15; V gene: TRBV9; D gene: TRBD2; CDR3 DNA: TGTGCCAGCAGCGCAGGACTAGCGGGAACCGGTGAGCAGTTCTTC; CDR3 protein: CASSAGLAGTGEQFF
J gene: TRBJ1-2; clone size: NA; CDR3 length: 16; V gene: TRBV27; D gene: TRBD1; CDR3 DNA: TGTGCCAGCAGTTCCCGAGGACAGGGCGGGACGGATGGCTACACCTTC; CDR3 protein: CASSSRGQGGTDGYTF
J gene: TRBJ2-2; clone size: NA; CDR3 length: 15; V gene: TRBV19; D gene: TRBD1; CDR3 DNA: TGTGCCAGTAGTGGGACAGGGGGCTGGACCGGGGAGCTGTTTTTT; CDR3 protein: CASSGTGGWTGELFF
J gene: TRBJ2-1; clone size: NA; CDR3 length: 13; V gene: TRBV10-1; D gene: NA; CDR3 DNA: TGCGCCAGCAGTCTAGAGATATACAATGAGCAGTTCTTC; CDR3 protein: CASSLEIYNEQFF
J gene: TRBJ1-2; clone size: few; CDR3 length: 13; V gene: TRBV25-1; D gene: TRBD1; CDR3 DNA: TGTGCCAGCAGTGTCGTCACAGGGGATGGCTACACCTTC; CDR3 protein: CASSVVTGDGYTF
J gene: TRBJ2-1; clone size: NA; CDR3 length: 16; V gene: TRBV4-1; D gene: NA; CDR3 DNA: TGCGCCAGCAGCCAAATGTACAGGTCTTCCTACAATGAGCAGTTCTTC; CDR3 protein: CASSQMYRSSYNEQFF
J gene: TRBJ2-5; clone size: NA; CDR3 length: 15; V gene: TRBV6-5; D gene: TRBD2; CDR3 DNA: TGTGCCAGCAAGGGTCTAGCGGGGCCTCAAGAGACCCAGTACTTC; CDR3 protein: CASKGLAGPQETQYF